This TCR beta chain was documented in a study of OX40 agonist ivuxolimab in advanced cancers. About the study: Age averaged 60 years (range roughly 23 to 79), and approximately 80% were male. Earlier anti-PD-1, anti-PD-L1 or anti-CTLA-4 therapy was permitted; over 35% had received some.

J lost 2 bases, V lost 5 bases, and 11 bases had no gene match. This CDR3 spans 17 amino acids. The germline V gene encodes CDR1 SGHVS and CDR2 FNYEAQ. Autoimmune disease history or systemic immunosuppression barred patients. Cycle 7 day 1, cycle 4 day 1, and baseline were the timepoints at which blood was sampled. Data came from immunoSEQ multiplex PCR; TCRdb stores just in-frame clones and leaves some out. The sample yields roughly 70,000 clones, 75% to 90% seen once. This chain joins TRBV7-6 and TRBJ2-5, with 10 bases that match TRBD2. Sequencing used CD4+ or CD8+ T cells sorted from blood, obtained in a trial of the OX40 agonist ivuxolimab. The TCR originated in an adult with an advanced solid tumor such as melanoma, head and neck, liver or kidney cancer. The chain's CDR3 is CASSILPSGGGQETQYF. For the CDR3, the DNA is TGTGCCAGCAGCATCCTTCCTAGCGGGGGCGGGCAAGAGACCCAGTACTTC. Full variable domain (outside the CDR3, taken from reference TRBV7-6 and TRBJ2-5): GAGVSQSPRYKVTKRGQDVALRCDPISGHVSLYWYRQALGQGPEFLTYFNYEAQQDKSGLPNDRFSAERPEGSISTLTIQRTEQRDSAMYRCASSILPSGGGQETQYFGPGTRLLVL.